This TCR beta chain stems from a study of blood T cell repertoires in COVID-19. Looking at the study overall: From T cells, B-cell-depleted T cells, or PBMCs came the material, which was cDNA or gDNA.

This CDR3 spans 13 amino acids. Trimming took off 6 bases at V and 4 bases at J, with 10 bases between the two ends. Original analysis: Amplification with reference gene primers provided the estimates of nucleated cell counts. TCRdb's table, derived via immunoSEQ multiplex PCR, lists solely in-frame clones and lacks some. V, J and clone size reflect that table, while D and trimming were determined from the DNA. This sample has about 170,000 clones, with 84% found just once. The sequenced sample consisted of peripheral blood. This chain links TRBV12-3 or TRBV12-4 with TRBJ2-1, with D unresolved. The origin of this receptor is a woman aged 65 to 85 with COVID-19, enrolled during active disease. CDR3 region: CASSTYPYNEQFF. CDR3 coding DNA: TGTGCCAGCAGCACATACCCGTACAATGAGCAGTTCTTC.